A single sample gave rise to the 8 T cell receptor beta chains below, sequenced in a study of T cells expressing NK-cell markers. From its re-call of the 5' RACE reads, TCRdb lists each CDR3 protein once, without DNA. The sample table includes roughly 420,000 distinct CDR3 sequences. Sequencing input: blood T cells: a sorted CD56 or NKG2C T cell subset, CD4+ or CD8+ T cells, or bulk PBMC T cells (not recorded which). The source of these receptors is a woman between 18 and 70 years old in good health.

This chain uses TRBV12-3 or TRBV12-4 with TRBJ1-2; TCRdb reports TRBD1, a call that lacks DNA to check it against. The CDR3 consists of 13 residues. The chain's CDR3 is CASSPGVLYGYTF.

The chain combines TRBV6-1 with TRBJ2-1; TCRdb's D gene call, TRBD1, goes unchecked for lack of DNA. Looked up from germline, CDR1 is MNHNS and CDR2 is SASEGT. There are 14 residues in the CDR3. The CDR3 is CASRNPGSYNEQFF.

The genes are TRBV29-1 and TRBJ2-3; with no DNA, the TCRdb D assignment of TRBD2 cannot be verified. CDR3 length: 15 amino acids. Germline V lookup: CDR1 SQVTM, CDR2 ANQGSEA. The CDR3: CSVPGPSTRTDTQYF.

V gene TRBV3-1 combines with J gene TRBJ2-1; TCRdb's D call, TRBD2, is unchecked because there is no DNA. The germline V gene encodes CDR1 LGHDT and CDR2 YNNKEL (reference sequence). This CDR3 spans 12 amino acids. Here the CDR3 reads CASLAGGSHLFF.

The chain uses TRBV5-4 and TRBJ1-2. The germline V gene has CDR1 SGHNT and CDR2 YYREEE (reference sequence). This CDR3 has 13 amino acids. CDR3 sequence: CASSLKAAPGYTF.

The V gene is TRBV18, the J gene TRBJ1-6; without DNA, the TCRdb call of TRBD1 cannot be checked. Germline values: CDR1 KGHSH, CDR2 LQKENI. This CDR3 is 14 amino acids long. CDR3 sequence reads: CASSPGQGVSPLHF.

The chain joins TRBV7-2 to TRBJ2-3; the D call of TRBD1 rests on TCRdb alone, since no DNA is present to check it. The CDR3 extends over 14 amino acids. The germline gives CDR1 SGHTA, CDR2 FQGNSA. Here the CDR3 reads CASSPTPGQRTQYF. The full variable domain, in which reference TRBV7-2 and TRBJ2-3 provide the parts outside the CDR3, is GAGVSQSPSNKVTEKGKDVELRCDPISGHTALYWYRQSLGQGLEFLIYFQGNSAPDKSGLPSDRFSAERTGGSVSTLTIQRTQQEDSAVYLCASSPTPGQRTQYFGPGTRLTVL.

The rearrangement joins TRBV7-8 to TRBJ2-5; TCRdb reports TRBD1, a call that lacks DNA to check it against. Germline CDR1 reads SGHVS; CDR2 reads FQNEAQ. This CDR3 contains 15 residues. CDR3 region: CASSLESGARETQYF.